These 7 T cell receptor beta chains share one sample of origin, sequenced in a study of blood T cell repertoires in COVID-19. Data came from immunoSEQ multiplex PCR; TCRdb stores just in-frame clones and leaves some out. The data show about 110,000 clones, around 64% seen once. Sequenced input: peripheral blood. The receptor set was obtained from a human donor with acute or convalescent COVID-19. The donor label of this sample is uncertain.

CDR3 amino acids: CASSEGTGWETQYF. CDR3 coding DNA: TGTGCCAGCAGTGAAGGGACAGGGTGGGAGACCCAGTACTTC. This rearrangement joins TRBV6-1 to TRBJ2-5, with TRBD1 identical over 8 bases. CDR1 and CDR2 (germline): MNHNS, SASEGT. V dropped 1 base and J dropped 5; count of bases not matched to a gene: 3. The CDR3 is made up of 14 amino acids.

The chain recombines TRBV10-3 with TRBJ2-1; 8 positions match TRBD2. The CDR3 length is 12 residues. Trimming took 10 bases from V and 8 from J; bases not matched to a gene: 7. Germline loops: CDR1 ENHRY, CDR2 SYGVKD. In DNA, the CDR3 is TGTGCCACTCGGGGGGGCATGGATGAGCAGTTCTTC. Encoded protein: CATRGGMDEQFF.

V usage is TRBV7-9 and J usage is TRBJ1-3; 7 bases align to TRBD1. V was clipped by 1 base and J by 0 bases; unmatched bases: 6. The CDR3 spans 17 residues. CDR1 is SEHNR, CDR2 FQNEAQ, per germline (reference sequence). The CDR3 reads CASSLGGGGRSGNTIYF. Here the CDR3 DNA reads TGTGCCAGCAGCTTAGGAGGGGGCGGTCGCTCTGGAAACACCATATATTTT.

The rearrangement links TRBV4-1 to TRBJ1-6; unclear D gene. Trimming pared 2 bases from V and 5 bases from J, leaving 7 bases between. Germline V gives CDR1 MGHRA, CDR2 YSYEKL. This CDR3 region has 14 residues. CDR3 sequence (DNA): TGCGCCAGCAGCCAATCTCTTAATAATTCACCCCTCCACTTT. Encoded protein: CASSQSLNNSPLHF.

The chain recombines TRBV11-2 with TRBJ2-5, with D possibly matching TRBD1 (6 bases). Trimming cost V 3 bases and J 4 bases, with 15 bases left between them. CDR1 is SGHAT, CDR2 FQNNGV, per germline. CDR3 length: 15 residues. The CDR3 sequence: CASSLGGGLGETQYF. DNA for the CDR3: TGTGCCAGCAGCTTGGGTGGGGGCCTAGGAGAGACCCAGTACTTC.

The genes are TRBV9 and TRBJ2-3; 7 nucleotides line up with TRBD2. CDR1 is SGDLS and CDR2 is YYNGEE in the germline V gene. Trimming took 0 bases from V and 1 from J; bases not matched to a gene: 2. The CDR3 contains 15 residues. The CDR3, as DNA: TGTGCCAGCAGCGTAGGACGGGGGGGCACAGATACGCAGTATTTT. It yields the protein CASSVGRGGTDTQYF.

The rearrangement uses TRBV5-1 and TRBJ1-2, with 7 nucleotides matching TRBD1. The CDR3 consists of 15 residues. The junction had 6 bases not matched to a gene; V was cut back by 1 base and J by 3 bases. Per the germline V gene, CDR1 is SGHRS and CDR2 is YFSETQ. CDR3 nucleotides: TGCGCCAGCAGCTTGAGAACAGGGGATGACTATGGCTACACCTTC. This translates into CASSLRTGDDYGYTF.